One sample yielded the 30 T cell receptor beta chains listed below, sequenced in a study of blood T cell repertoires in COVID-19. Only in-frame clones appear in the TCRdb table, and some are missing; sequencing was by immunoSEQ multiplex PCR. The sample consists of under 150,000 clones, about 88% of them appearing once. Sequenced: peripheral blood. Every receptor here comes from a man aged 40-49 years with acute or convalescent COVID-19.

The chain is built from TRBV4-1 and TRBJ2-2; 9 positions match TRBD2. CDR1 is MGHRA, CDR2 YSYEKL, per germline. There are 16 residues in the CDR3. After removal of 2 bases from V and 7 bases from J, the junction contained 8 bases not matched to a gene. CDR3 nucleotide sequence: TGCGCCAGCAGCCAAACGGAGCGGGGGGTTAACGGGGAGCTGTTTTTT. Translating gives CASSQTERGVNGELFF.

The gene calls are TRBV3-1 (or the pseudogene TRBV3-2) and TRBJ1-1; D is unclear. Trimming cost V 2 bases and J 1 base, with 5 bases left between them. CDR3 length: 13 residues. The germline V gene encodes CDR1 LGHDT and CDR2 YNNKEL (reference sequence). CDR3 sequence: CASSQTANTEAFF. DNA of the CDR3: TGTGCCAGCAGCCAAACAGCGAACACTGAAGCTTTCTTT.

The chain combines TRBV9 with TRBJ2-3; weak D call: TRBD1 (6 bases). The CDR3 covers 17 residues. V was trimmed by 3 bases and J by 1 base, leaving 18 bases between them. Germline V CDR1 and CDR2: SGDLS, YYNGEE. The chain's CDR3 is CASSALIRDTGTDTQYF. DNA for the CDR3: TGTGCCAGCAGCGCCCTAATCCGGGACACGGGCACAGATACGCAGTATTTT.

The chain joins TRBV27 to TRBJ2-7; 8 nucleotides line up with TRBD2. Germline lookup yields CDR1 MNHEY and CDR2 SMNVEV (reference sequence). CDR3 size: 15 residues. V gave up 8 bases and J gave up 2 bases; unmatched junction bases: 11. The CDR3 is CASSIRGGRTYEQYF. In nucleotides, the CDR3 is TGTGCCAGCTCGATTCGGGGGGGCCGTACCTACGAGCAGTACTTC.

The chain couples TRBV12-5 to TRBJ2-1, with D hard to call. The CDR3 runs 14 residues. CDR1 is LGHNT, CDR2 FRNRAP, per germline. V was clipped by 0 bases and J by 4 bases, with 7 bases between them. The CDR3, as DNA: TGTGCTAGTGGTTTGGTAAACGGTTACAATGAGCAGTTCTTC. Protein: CASGLVNGYNEQFF.

The CDR3 loop is CASSRGQGRETQYF. The DNA for the CDR3 is TGTGCCAGCAGTCGCGGACAGGGGCGAGAGACCCAGTACTTC. The chain uses TRBV6-2 or TRBV6-3 and TRBJ2-5; TRBD1 matches 9 bases. V trimming: 5 bases; J trimming: 4 bases; junction bases outside the gene matches: 5. Germline CDR1 and CDR2: MNHEY and SVGEGT. CDR3 length: 14 amino acids.

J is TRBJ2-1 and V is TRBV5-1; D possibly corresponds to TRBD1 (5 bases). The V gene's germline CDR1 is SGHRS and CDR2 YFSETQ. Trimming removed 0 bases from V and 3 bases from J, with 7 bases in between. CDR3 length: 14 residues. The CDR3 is CASSLADSYNEQFF. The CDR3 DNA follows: TGCGCCAGCAGCTTGGCCGACAGCTACAATGAGCAGTTCTTC.

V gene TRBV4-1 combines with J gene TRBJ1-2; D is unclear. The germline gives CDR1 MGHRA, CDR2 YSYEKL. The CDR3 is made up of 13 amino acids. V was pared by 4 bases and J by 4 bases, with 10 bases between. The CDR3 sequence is CASSPARGYGYTF. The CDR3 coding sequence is TGCGCCAGCAGCCCCGCACGGGGCTATGGCTACACCTTC.

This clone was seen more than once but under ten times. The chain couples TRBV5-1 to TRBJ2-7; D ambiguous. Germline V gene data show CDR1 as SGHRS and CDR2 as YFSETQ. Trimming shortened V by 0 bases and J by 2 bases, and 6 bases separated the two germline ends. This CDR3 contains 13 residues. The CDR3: CASSLAQTYEQYF. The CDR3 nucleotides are TGCGCCAGCAGCTTGGCGCAGACCTACGAGCAGTACTTC.

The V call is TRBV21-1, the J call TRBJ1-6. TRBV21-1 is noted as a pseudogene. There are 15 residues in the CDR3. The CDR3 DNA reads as TGTGCCAGCAGCAATCGGTCACCTTATAATTCACCCCTCCACTTT. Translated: CASSNRSPYNSPLHF.

CDR3 sequence: CASRSRDGLADTQYF. CDR3 nucleotide sequence: TGTGCCAGCAGATCGCGGGATGGCTTGGCAGATACGCAGTATTTT. V is TRBV14 and J is TRBJ2-3; possibly TRBD2 for D (6 bases). V was cut by 6 bases and J by 4 bases, with 17 bases left in between. This CDR3 spans 15 amino acids. In germline, CDR1 is SGHDN, CDR2 FVKESK.

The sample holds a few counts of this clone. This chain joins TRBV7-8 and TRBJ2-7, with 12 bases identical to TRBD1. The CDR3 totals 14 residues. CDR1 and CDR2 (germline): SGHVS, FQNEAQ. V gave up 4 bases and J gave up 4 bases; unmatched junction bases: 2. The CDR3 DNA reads TGTGCCAGCAGCTGGGACAGGGGGCAGTACGAGCAGTACTTC. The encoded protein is CASSWDRGQYEQYF.

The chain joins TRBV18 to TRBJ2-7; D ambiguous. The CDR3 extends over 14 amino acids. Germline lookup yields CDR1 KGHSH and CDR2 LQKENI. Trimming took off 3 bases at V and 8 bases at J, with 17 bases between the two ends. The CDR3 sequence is CASSPSKDTSKQYF. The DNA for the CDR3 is TGTGCCAGCTCACCGAGTAAAGACACCTCTAAGCAGTACTTC.

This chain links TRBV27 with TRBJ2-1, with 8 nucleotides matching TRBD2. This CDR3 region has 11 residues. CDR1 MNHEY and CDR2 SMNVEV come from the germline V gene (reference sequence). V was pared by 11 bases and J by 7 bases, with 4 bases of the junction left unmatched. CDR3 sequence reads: CALGRGNEQFF. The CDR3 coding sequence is TGTGCCCTCGGGAGGGGAAATGAGCAGTTCTTC.

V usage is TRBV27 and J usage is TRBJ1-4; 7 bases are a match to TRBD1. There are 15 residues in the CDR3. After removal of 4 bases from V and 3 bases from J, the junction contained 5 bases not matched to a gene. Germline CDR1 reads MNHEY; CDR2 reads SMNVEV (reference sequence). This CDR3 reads CASSSRTGANEKLFF. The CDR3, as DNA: TGTGCCAGCAGTTCCCGGACAGGAGCTAATGAAAAACTGTTTTTT.

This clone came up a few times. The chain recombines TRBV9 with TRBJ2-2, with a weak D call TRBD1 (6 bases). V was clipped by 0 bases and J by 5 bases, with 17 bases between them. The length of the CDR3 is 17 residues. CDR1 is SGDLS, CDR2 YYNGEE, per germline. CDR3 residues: CASSVGLLGRGTGELFF. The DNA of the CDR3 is TGTGCCAGCAGCGTAGGGCTTCTGGGCAGGGGAACCGGGGAGCTGTTTTTT.

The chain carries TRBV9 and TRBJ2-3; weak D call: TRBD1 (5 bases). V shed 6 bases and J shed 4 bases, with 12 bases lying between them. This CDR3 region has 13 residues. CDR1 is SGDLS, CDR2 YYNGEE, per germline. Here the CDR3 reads CASNPQDPDTQYF. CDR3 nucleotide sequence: TGTGCCAGCAACCCACAGGACCCAGATACGCAGTATTTT. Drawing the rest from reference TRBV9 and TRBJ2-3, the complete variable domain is DSGVTQTPKHLITATGQRVTLRCSPRSGDLSVYWYQQSLDQGLQFLIQYYNGEERAKGNILERFSAQQFPDLHSELNLSSLELGDSALYFCASNPQDPDTQYFGPGTRLTVL.

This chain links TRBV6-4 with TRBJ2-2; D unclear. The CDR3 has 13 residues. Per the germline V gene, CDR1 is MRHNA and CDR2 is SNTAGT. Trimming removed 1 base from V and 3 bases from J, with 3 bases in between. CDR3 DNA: TGTGCCAGCAGTGACTTATACACCGGGGAGCTGTTTTTT. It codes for CASSDLYTGELFF.

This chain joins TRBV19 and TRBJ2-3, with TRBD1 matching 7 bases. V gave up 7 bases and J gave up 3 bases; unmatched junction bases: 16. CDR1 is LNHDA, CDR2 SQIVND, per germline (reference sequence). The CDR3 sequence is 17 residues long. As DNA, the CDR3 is TGTGCCAGTACTTCTAGGGGAAGGGGGCGGTGGACAGATACGCAGTATTTT. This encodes CASTSRGRGRWTDTQYF.

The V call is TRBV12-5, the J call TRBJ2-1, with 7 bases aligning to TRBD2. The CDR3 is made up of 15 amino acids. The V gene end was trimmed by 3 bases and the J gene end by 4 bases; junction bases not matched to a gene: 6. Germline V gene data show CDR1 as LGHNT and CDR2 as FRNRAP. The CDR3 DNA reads TGTGCTAGTGGTTTCGGGAGCGGGGAATACAATGAGCAGTTCTTC. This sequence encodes CASGFGSGEYNEQFF. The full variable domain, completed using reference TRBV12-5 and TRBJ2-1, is DARVTQTPRHKVTEMGQEVTMRCQPILGHNTVFWYRQTMMQGLELLAYFRNRAPLDDSGMPKDRFSAEMPDATLATLKIQPSEPRDSAVYFCASGFGSGEYNEQFFGPGTRLTVL.

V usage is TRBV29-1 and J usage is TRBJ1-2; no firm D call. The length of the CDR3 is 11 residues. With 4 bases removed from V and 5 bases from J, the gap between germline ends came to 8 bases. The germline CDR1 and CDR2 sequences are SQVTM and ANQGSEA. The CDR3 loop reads CSVGAEYGYTF. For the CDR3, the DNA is TGCAGCGTTGGGGCAGAGTATGGCTACACCTTC. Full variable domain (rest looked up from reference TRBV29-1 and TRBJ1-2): SAVISQKPSRDICQRGTSLTIQCQVDSQVTMMFWYRQQPGQSLTLIATANQGSEATYESGFVIDKFPISRPNLTFSTLTVSNMSPEDSSIYLCSVGAEYGYTFGSGTRLTVV.

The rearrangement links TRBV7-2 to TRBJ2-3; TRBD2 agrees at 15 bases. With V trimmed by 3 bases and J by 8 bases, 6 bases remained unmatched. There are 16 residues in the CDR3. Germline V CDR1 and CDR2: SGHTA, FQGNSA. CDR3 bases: TGTGCCAGCAGCTTTACCGGGACTAGCGGGGGGTCTACGCAGTATTTT. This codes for CASSFTGTSGGSTQYF.

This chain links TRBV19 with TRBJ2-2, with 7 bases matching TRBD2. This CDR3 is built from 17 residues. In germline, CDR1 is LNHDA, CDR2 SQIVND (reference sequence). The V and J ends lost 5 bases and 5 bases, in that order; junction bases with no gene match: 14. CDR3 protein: CASSSLRTGGHTGELFF. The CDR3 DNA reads TGTGCCAGTAGTTCTCTTCGTACGGGGGGTCATACCGGGGAGCTGTTTTTT.

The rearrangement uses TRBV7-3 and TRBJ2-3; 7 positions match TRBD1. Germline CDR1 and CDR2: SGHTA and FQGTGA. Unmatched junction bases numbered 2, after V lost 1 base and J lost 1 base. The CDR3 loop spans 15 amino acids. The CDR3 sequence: CASSLKTGGTDTQYF. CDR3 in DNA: TGTGCCAGCAGCTTAAAAACAGGGGGCACAGATACGCAGTATTTT.

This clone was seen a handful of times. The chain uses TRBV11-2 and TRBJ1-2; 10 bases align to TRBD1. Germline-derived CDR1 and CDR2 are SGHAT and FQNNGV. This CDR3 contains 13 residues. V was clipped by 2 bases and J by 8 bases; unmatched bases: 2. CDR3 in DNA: TGTGCCAGCAGCTTATTGACAGGGGGCGGCTACACCTTC. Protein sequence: CASSLLTGGGYTF.

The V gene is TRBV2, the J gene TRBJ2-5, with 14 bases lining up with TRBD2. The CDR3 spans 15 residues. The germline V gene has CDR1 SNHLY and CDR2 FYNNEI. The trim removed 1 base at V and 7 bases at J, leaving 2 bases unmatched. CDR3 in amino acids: CASSEVGLAGGTQYF. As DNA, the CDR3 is TGTGCCAGCAGTGAAGTCGGACTAGCGGGGGGGACCCAGTACTTC. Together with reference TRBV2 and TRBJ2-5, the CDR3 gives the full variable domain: EPEVTQTPSHQVTQMGQEVILRCVPISNHLYFYWYRQILGQKVEFLVSFYNNEISEKSEIFDDQFSVERPDGSNFTLKIRSTKLEDSAMYFCASSEVGLAGGTQYFGPGTRLLVL.

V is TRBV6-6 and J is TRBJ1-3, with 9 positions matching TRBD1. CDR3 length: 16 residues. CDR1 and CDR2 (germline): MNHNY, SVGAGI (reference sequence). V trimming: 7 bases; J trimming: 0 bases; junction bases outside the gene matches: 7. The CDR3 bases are TGTGCCAGCATGGACAGGGGCTTTCTCTCTGGAAACACCATATATTTT. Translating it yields CASMDRGFLSGNTIYF.

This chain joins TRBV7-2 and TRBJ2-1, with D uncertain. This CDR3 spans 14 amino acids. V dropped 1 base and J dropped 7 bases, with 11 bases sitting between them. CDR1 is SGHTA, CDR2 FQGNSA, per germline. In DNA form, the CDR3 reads TGTGCCAGCAGCTTAGGCGGTGTAGGAAATGAGCAGTTCTTC. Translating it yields CASSLGGVGNEQFF.

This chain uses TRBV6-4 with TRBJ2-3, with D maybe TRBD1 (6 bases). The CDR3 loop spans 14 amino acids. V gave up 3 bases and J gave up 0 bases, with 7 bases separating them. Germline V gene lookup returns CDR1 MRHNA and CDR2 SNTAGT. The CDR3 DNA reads TGTGCCAGCAGTGAGACAGGAAGCACAGATACGCAGTATTTT. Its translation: CASSETGSTDTQYF.

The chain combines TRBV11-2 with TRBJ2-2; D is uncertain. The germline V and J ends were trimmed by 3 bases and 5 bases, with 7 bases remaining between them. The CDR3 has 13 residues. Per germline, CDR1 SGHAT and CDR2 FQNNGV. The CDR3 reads CASSFFRTGELFF. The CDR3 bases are TGTGCCAGCAGCTTCTTCAGGACCGGGGAGCTGTTTTTT.